The rows below give T cell receptor beta chains drawn from one sample of a study of a mutant IDH1 vaccine in newly diagnosed glioma. These receptors lack a known antigen. Only in-frame clones appear in the TCRdb table, and some are missing; sequencing was by immunoSEQ multiplex PCR. Of 53,000 or so clones in the sample, 79% were seen once. Sequencing used PBMCs, obtained from a glioma patient whose treatment included an IDH1 peptide vaccine. The receptors shown here come from a man in his forties with glioma. Both conserved end residues are part of each CDR3. A D gene is named only where the DNA matches it firmly. Where a row states a size, it is once, few, many or the class of an expanded clone; other rows omit it.

d_call j_call clone_size v_call cdr3_nt cdr3_aa
- TRBJ2-7 - TRBV13 TGTGCCAGCAGCTGGGGGACAGGGAGCGGGGGGGAGCAGTACTTC CASSWGTGSGGEQYF
TRBD2 TRBJ2-2 - TRBV6-1 TGTGCCAGCAGTCTCGGACTAGCGGGGACCGGGGAGCTGTTTTTT CASSLGLAGTGELFF
- TRBJ2-5 - TRBV10-1 TGCGCCAGCAGTGAGTCGGCTAGCGCTAAAGAGACCCAGTACTTC CASSESASAKETQYF
- TRBJ2-7 - TRBV6-6 TGTGCCAGCAGGTCGGACCGATCCTACGAGCAGTACTTC CASRSDRSYEQYF
- TRBJ2-2 - TRBV5-6 TGTGCCGGCTCCTTTACGGTAACCGGGGAGCTGTTTTTT CAGSFTVTGELFF
TRBD2 TRBJ2-7 - TRBV18 TGTGCCAGCTCACCAAGCGAGCGGGGGGCGAACGAGCAGTACTTC CASSPSERGANEQYF
TRBD2 TRBJ2-7 - TRBV6-1 TGTGCCCATGATGAACTAGCGGGGGGTTCGGACGAGCAGTACTTC CAHDELAGGSDEQYF
TRBD1 TRBJ1-6 - TRBV4-2 TGTGCCAGCAGCCAGGAGACAGGGGTAAATTCACCCCTCCACTTT CASSQETGVNSPLHF
- TRBJ1-3 - TRBV6-5 TGTGCCAGCAGTTCACTCGGAGGCTTTGGAAACACCATATATTTT CASSSLGGFGNTIYF
- TRBJ2-3 - TRBV12-5 TGTGCTAGTGGTTTGGTTCAGGGTCGGCGGACAGATACGCAGTATTTT CASGLVQGRRTDTQYF
- TRBJ1-3 once TRBV9 TGTGCCAGCAGCGTAGACATGGGGAGCTCTGGAAACACCATATATTTT CASSVDMGSSGNTIYF
- TRBJ1-1 once TRBV2 TGTGCCAGCAGTAAAGAACAGGCCCCGAACACTGAAGCTTTCTTT CASSKEQAPNTEAFF
TRBD1 TRBJ2-7 - TRBV5-1 TGCGCCAGCAGCTTGGACGTGGCAGGGGGCAACGAGCAGTACTTC CASSLDVAGGNEQYF
- TRBJ1-2 few TRBV29-1 TGCAGCGTTGGGGACGTATCTAACTATGGCTACACCTTC CSVGDVSNYGYTF
- TRBJ1-2 few TRBV30 TGTGCCTGGAGTGTACAGTCCAACTATGGCTACACCTTC CAWSVQSNYGYTF
TRBD2 TRBJ2-1 - TRBV15 TGTGCCACCAGCAGAGGTAGCGGGGGCTACAATGAGCAGTTCTTC CATSRGSGGYNEQFF
- TRBJ2-5 - TRBV19 TGTGCCAGTAGTATTAGTGGGGTTTGGGAAGAGACCCAGTACTTC CASSISGVWEETQYF
- TRBJ2-2 - TRBV29-1 TGCAGCGTTGAACCAAACACCGGGGAGCTGTTTTTT CSVEPNTGELFF
- TRBJ1-2 - TRBV18 TGTGCCAGCTCTCCCTCCCCCGGGAGCGATTGGGGCTACACCTTC CASSPSPGSDWGYTF
- TRBJ2-2 - TRBV7-6 TGTGCCAGCAGCTTAGCACAGGGCACCGGGGAGCTGTTTTTT CASSLAQGTGELFF
- TRBJ2-1 - TRBV2 TGTGCCAGCAGTGACGTCGGGGCTTCATCAAATGAGCAGTTCTTC CASSDVGASSNEQFF
- TRBJ1-1 - TRBV19 TGTGCCAGTAGCCTCCGGGACGGTCTAATGAACACTGAAGCTTTCTTT CASSLRDGLMNTEAFF
TRBD1 TRBJ1-4 - TRBV15 TGTGCCACGGTGGCCCTACAGGGGCGGAATGAAAAACTGTTTTTT CATVALQGRNEKLFF
TRBD1 TRBJ2-7 - TRBV5-1 TGCGCCAGCAGCTCACCGGGACAGGGGACCTACGAGCAGTACTTC CASSSPGQGTYEQYF
- TRBJ2-3 once TRBV19 TGTGCCAGTAGTATTTGGGGGGAAGTGGATACGCAGTATTTT CASSIWGEVDTQYF
- TRBJ1-5 - TRBV4-1 TGCGCCAGCAGCTCATTAGCTCTCAATCAGCCCCAGCATTTT CASSSLALNQPQHF
- TRBJ1-2 - TRBV30 TGTGCCTGGAGTCCGAGCGGGGAGCCCAGGAGGGGCTACACCTTC CAWSPSGEPRRGYTF
- TRBJ1-3 - TRBV6-1 TGTGCCAGCAGTGCCTACCTGGGACTGAACTCTGGAAACACCATATATTTT CASSAYLGLNSGNTIYF
- TRBJ2-4 - TRBV2 TGTGCCAGCGCCCCGACAGAAGCCAAAAACATTCAGTACTTC CASAPTEAKNIQYF
- TRBJ1-5 - TRBV30 TGTGCCTGGAGTGTAGGGGGGAATCAGCCCCAGCATTTT CAWSVGGNQPQHF
- TRBJ2-2 - TRBV11-1 TGTGCCAGCAGCTACGAGACTATAAACACCGGGGAGCTGTTTTTT CASSYETINTGELFF
- TRBJ2-4 - TRBV7-2 TGTGCCAGCAGCTCAGGGGCAACCAAAAACATTCAGTACTTC CASSSGATKNIQYF
- TRBJ2-7 - TRBV2 TGTGCCAGCACAACAGGGCTCGCCTACGAGCAGTACTTC CASTTGLAYEQYF
TRBD2 TRBJ2-7 - TRBV6-1 TGTGCCAGCAGTGAAGGAGCGGGGGGTTTTTACGAGCAGTACTTC CASSEGAGGFYEQYF
TRBD2 TRBJ2-7 few TRBV27 TGTGCCAGCAGTTCCCACCAATCCGGGACTAGCCACTACTACGAGCAGTACTTC CASSSHQSGTSHYYEQYF
- TRBJ2-2 - TRBV7-2 TGTGCCACTCGATGGTACCAGAACACCGGGGAGCTGTTTTTT CATRWYQNTGELFF
- TRBJ2-5 - TRBV18 TGTGCCAGCTCGCCTCGGGGGCAGGGCGGAGAGACCCAGTACTTC CASSPRGQGGETQYF
- TRBJ2-5 - TRBV6-1 TGTGCCAGCAGTGGACGATCGGGAAGACTAGAGACCCAGTACTTC CASSGRSGRLETQYF
TRBD2 TRBJ2-7 - TRBV27 TGTGCCAGCAGTCCGCGATGGACTAGCGGGGGGGTCTACGAGCAGTACTTC CASSPRWTSGGVYEQYF
- TRBJ1-4 once TRBV19 TGTGCCAGTAGTAGTTACCCTGAAAAACTGTTTTTT CASSSYPEKLFF